The source of this T cell receptor beta chain is a study of cytomegalovirus exposure and HLA in healthy donors. V lost 3 bases, J lost 10 bases, and 16 bases lay in between. The V gene's germline CDR1 is LNHDA and CDR2 SQIVND (reference sequence). The CDR3 is 15 amino acids. Study-wide results and limits: Reported performance of the classifier showed diagnosis of cytomegalovirus status with high specificity and sensitivity.

About this clone: Its antigen is still unknown.

The study ran its PCR with 60 Vbeta and 13 Jbeta primers. Produced via immunoSEQ multiplex PCR; TCRdb's table is partial and in-frame only. The data show 110,000 or so clones, with 65% to 75% seen just once and around 4.2% held by the top ten. The source material was PBMCs. The clonotype was recovered from a woman in her thirties or forties in good health and CMV-seropositive. This chain links TRBV19 with TRBJ1-6; D not resolved. The CDR3 nucleotides read TGTGCCAGTAGTATTCGGGGATCGGGGAGGTCACCCCTCCACTTT. Translation: CASSIRGSGRSPLHF.